The clone carrying this T cell receptor (beta chain) occurred once. Its specificity is not known. These data belong to a study of T cell responses to AZD1222 COVID-19 vaccine. General study points: Recipients of AZD1222 seropositive at baseline numbered only 6 or 7. Vaccine-related CD4 TCRs covered spike, predominating at 160-218 and 743-854.

Repertoires were generated with immunoSEQ multiplex PCR, while TCRdb's copy carries only in-frame clones and drops some. The sample holds about 140,000 clones; over 90% are singletons and the top ten take approximately 2.2%. V dropped 2 bases and J dropped 2 bases, with 8 bases sitting between them. The CDR3 is 14 amino acids. Germline lookup yields CDR1 MNHEY and CDR2 SVGAGI. The sequenced sample was peripheral blood, obtained on day 0 of AZD1222 vaccination. This receptor was taken from an adult in good health. The gene calls are TRBV6-5 and TRBJ2-3; D is uncertain. The DNA of the CDR3 is TGTGCCAGCAGTTACGGCATGGCCACAGATACGCAGTATTTT. It specifies CASSYGMATDTQYF.